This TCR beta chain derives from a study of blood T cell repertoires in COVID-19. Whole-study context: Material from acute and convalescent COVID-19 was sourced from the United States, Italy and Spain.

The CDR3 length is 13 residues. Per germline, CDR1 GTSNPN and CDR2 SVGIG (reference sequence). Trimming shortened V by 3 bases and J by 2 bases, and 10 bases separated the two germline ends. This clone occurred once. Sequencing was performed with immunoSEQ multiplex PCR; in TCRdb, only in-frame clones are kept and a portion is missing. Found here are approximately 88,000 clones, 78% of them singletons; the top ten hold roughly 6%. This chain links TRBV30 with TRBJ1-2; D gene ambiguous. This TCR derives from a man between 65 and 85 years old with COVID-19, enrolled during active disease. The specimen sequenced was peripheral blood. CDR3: CAWSGVQNYGYTF. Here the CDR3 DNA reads TGTGCCTGGAGCGGGGTACAAAACTATGGCTACACCTTC. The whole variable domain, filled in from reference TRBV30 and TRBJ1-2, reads SQTIHQWPATLVQPVGSPLSLECTVEGTSNPNLYWYRQAAGRGLQLLFYSVGIGQISSEVPQNLSASRPQDRQFILSSKKLLLSDSGFYLCAWSGVQNYGYTFGSGTRLTVV.